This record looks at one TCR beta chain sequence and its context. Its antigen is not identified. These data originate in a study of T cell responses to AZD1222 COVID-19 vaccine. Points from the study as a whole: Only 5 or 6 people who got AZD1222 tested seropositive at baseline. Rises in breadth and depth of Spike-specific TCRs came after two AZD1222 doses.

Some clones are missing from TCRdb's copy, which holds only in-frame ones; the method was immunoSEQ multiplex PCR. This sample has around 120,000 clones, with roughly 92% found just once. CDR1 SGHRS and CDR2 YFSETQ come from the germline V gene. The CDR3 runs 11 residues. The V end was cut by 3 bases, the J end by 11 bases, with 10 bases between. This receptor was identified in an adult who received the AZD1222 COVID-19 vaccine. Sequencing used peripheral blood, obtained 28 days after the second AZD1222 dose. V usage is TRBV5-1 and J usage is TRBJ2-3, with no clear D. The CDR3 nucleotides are TGCGCCAGCAGCTATGAGACCAGGCAGTATTTT. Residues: CASSYETRQYF.